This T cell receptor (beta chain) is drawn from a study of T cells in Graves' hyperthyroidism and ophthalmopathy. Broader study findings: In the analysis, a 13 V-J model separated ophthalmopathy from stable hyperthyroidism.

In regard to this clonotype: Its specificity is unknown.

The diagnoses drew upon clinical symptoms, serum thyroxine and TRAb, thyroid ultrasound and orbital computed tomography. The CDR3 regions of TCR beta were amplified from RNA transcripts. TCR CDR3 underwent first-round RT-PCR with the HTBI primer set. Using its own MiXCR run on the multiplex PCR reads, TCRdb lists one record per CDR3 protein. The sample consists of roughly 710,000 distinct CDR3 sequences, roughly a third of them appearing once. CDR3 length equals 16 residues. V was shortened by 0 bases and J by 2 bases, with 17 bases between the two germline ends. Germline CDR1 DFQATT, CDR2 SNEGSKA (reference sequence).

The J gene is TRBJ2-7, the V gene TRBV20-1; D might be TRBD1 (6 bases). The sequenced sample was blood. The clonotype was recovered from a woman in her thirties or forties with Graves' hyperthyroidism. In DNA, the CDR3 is TGCAGTGCTAGAGATCCGCCGACAGGAGCGGCCTACGAGCAGTACTTC. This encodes CSARDPPTGAAYEQYF.